This is a list of T cell receptor beta chains from one sample in a study of T-cell reconstitution after alpha-beta-depleted transplantation in children. TCRdb fed the PCR reads into MiXCR, producing one record per CDR3 protein. Altogether more than 150,000 distinct CDR3 sequences are present, over 5.5% being singletons, with the ten largest covering roughly 3%. This material consisted of PBMCs from the stem cell graft donor, taken from the stem cell graft. These receptors all come from a human donor who donated a stem cell graft to a child with Wiskott-Aldrich syndrome. Both conserved end residues are part of each CDR3. A D gene is named only where the DNA matches it firmly. A clone size is listed for some rows: how often the clone was seen (once, few, many), or a class if it is expanded.

size,J,D,V,DNA,CDR3
many,TRBJ2-7,-,TRBV20-1,TGCAGTGCTTCTCGCCAGGTTCCCTACGAGCAGTACTTC,CSASRQVPYEQYF
many,TRBJ2-4,TRBD1,TRBV28,TGTGCCAGCAGTGTAACCGGGACAGGGGCTAAAAACATTCAGTACTTC,CASSVTGTGAKNIQYF
-,TRBJ2-7,TRBD1,TRBV6-5,TGTGCCAGCAGTTACGCGGGACAGGGCTCCTACGAGCAGTACTTC,CASSYAGQGSYEQYF
few,TRBJ2-7,TRBD2,TRBV20-1,TGCAGTGCTAGAGTACTAGCGGGGTACGAGCAGTACTTC,CSARVLAGYEQYF
-,TRBJ2-1,-,TRBV30,TGTGCCTGGAGTCCCGCTGTGGGTGAGCAGTTCTTC,CAWSPAVGEQFF
-,TRBJ2-2,-,TRBV4-1,TGCGCCAGCAGCCAAGATCGTACGACCGGGGAGCTGTTTTTT,CASSQDRTTGELFF
-,TRBJ2-2,-,TRBV5-1,TGCGCCAGCAGCGGCGGGACTCCGAACACCGGGGAGCTGTTTTTT,CASSGGTPNTGELFF
many,TRBJ1-2,TRBD1,TRBV12-3/TRBV12-4,TGTGCCAGCAGTTCCGCGGACAGGGCGTATGGCTACACCTTC,CASSSADRAYGYTF
many,TRBJ2-5,TRBD2,TRBV7-2,TGTGCCAGCAGCCCCTCCCGACTAGCCCAAGAGACCCAGTACTTC,CASSPSRLAQETQYF
few,TRBJ1-1,-,TRBV12-3/TRBV12-4,TGTGCCAGCAGCTTAGGCCCGAGTACCACTGAAGCTTTCTTT,CASSLGPSTTEAFF
many,TRBJ1-4,-,TRBV20-1,TGCAGTGCTCAAACAGGGTTTTTTGAAAAACTGTTTTTT,CSAQTGFFEKLFF
medium-sized,TRBJ1-2,-,TRBV20-1,TGCAGTGCTAGAAACAGGGATTATGGCTACACCTTC,CSARNRDYGYTF
many,TRBJ2-1,-,TRBV20-1,TGCAGTGCCAGACCTCCCCGGGACCACAATGAGCAGTTCTTC,CSARPPRDHNEQFF
many,TRBJ1-1,-,TRBV19,TGTGCCAGTACCCCTAGCTGGGGTGCCGACACTGAAGCTTTCTTT,CASTPSWGADTEAFF
many,TRBJ2-7,-,TRBV7-9,TGTGCCAGCAGCTTAACCAGGGTATCCCTCTACGAGCAGTACTTC,CASSLTRVSLYEQYF
few,TRBJ2-6,-,TRBV25-1,TGTGCCAGTTGTCCTGCTGGGGCCAACGTCCTGACTTTC,CASCPAGANVLTF
-,TRBJ1-5,-,TRBV7-2,TGTGCCAGCAGCTTACAGGGACCCAGCAATCAGCCCCAGCATTTT,CASSLQGPSNQPQHF
-,TRBJ2-1,TRBD1,TRBV2,TGTGCCAGCAGGGACAGGACCTACAATGAGCAGTTCTTC,CASRDRTYNEQFF
many,TRBJ2-1,-,TRBV20-1,TGCAGTGCTAGAGATCGTGAGGCCAGTGAGGGCTACAATGAGCAGTTCTTC,CSARDREASEGYNEQFF
many,TRBJ2-5,-,TRBV7-2,TGTGCCAGCAGCTTAGGCCTTGGAGAGACCCAGTACTTC,CASSLGLGETQYF